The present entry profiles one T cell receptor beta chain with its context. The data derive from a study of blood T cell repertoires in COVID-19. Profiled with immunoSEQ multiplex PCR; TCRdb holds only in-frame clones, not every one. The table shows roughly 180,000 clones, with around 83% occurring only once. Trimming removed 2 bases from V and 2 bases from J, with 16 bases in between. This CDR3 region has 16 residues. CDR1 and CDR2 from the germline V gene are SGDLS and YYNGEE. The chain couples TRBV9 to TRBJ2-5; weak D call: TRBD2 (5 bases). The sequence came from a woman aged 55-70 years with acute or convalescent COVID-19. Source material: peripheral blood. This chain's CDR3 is CASSVSGGIGQETQYF. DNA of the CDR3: TGTGCCAGCAGCGTCAGCGGTGGCATTGGTCAAGAGACCCAGTACTTC.